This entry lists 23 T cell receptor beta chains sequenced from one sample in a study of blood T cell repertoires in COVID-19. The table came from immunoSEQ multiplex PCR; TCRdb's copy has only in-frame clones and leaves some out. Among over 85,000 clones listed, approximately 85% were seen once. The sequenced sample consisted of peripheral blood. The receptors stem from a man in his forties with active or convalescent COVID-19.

This CDR3 reads CASSKDTIGGDTQYF. The DNA for the CDR3 is TGTGCCAGCAGCAAAGATACTATCGGGGGAGATACGCAGTATTTT. The chain links TRBV21-1 to TRBJ2-3; the DNA was not compared with TRBD2, the D call given in the table. TRBV21-1 is designated a pseudogene. The CDR3 extends over 15 amino acids.

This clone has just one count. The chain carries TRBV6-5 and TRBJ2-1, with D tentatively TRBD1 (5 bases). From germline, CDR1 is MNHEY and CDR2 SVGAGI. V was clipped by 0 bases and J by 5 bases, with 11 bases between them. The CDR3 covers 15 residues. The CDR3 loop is CASSYSIAGHNEQFF. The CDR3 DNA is TGTGCCAGCAGTTACTCGATTGCAGGGCACAATGAGCAGTTCTTC.

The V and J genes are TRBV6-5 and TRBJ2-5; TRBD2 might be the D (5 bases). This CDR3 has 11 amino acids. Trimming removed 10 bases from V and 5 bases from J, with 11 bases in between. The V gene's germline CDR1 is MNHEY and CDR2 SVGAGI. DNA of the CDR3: TGTGCCAACCGGGCGGGTGAGACCCAGTACTTC. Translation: CANRAGETQYF.

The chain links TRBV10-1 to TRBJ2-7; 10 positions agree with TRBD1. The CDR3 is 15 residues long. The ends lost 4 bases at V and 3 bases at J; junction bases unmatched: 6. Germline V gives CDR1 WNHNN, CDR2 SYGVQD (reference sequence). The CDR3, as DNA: TGCGCCAGCAGTGGGCCGGGACAGGGGAACTACGAGCAGTACTTC. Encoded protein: CASSGPGQGNYEQYF.

The CDR3 region is CASRLDRVPSGTQYF. CDR3 in DNA: TGCGCCAGCAGACTTGACAGGGTCCCCTCGGGGACCCAGTACTTC. The chain combines TRBV5-1 with TRBJ2-5, with 7 bases lining up with TRBD1. From germline, CDR1 is SGHRS and CDR2 YFSETQ. The CDR3 is 15 residues long. J lost 7 bases, V lost 5 bases, and 14 bases had no gene match.

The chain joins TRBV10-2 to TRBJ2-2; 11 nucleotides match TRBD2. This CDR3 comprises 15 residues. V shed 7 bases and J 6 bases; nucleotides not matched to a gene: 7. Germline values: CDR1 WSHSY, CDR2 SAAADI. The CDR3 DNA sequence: TGCGCCAGCAAGTCTTTAGCGGGGGGGCCCGGGGAGCTGTTTTTT. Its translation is CASKSLAGGPGELFF.

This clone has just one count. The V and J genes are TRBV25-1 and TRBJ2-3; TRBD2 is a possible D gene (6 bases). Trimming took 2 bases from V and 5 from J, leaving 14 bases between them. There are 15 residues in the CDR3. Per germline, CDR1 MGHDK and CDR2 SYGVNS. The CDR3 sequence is CASSERGLRGDTQYF. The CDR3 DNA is TGTGCCAGCAGTGAAAGGGGACTCCGGGGAGATACGCAGTATTTT. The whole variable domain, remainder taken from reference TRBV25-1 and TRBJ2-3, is EADIYQTPRYLVIGTGKKITLECSQTMGHDKMYWYQQDPGMELHLIHYSYGVNSTEKGDLSSESTVSRIRTEHFPLTLESARPSHTSQYLCASSERGLRGDTQYFGPGTRLTVL.

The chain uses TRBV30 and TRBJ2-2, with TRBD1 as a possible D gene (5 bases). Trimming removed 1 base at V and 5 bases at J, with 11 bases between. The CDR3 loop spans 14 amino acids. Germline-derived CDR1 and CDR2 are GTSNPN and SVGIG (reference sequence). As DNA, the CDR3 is TGTGCCTGGAGTGAAGGGGTGAGGACCGGGGAGCTGTTTTTT. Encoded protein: CAWSEGVRTGELFF.

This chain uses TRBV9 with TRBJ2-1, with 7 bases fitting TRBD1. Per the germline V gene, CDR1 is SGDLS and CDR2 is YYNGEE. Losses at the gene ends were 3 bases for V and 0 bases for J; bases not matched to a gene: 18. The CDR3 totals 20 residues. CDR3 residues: CASSAPGTVASQSSYNEQFF. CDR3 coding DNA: TGTGCCAGCAGCGCCCCCGGGACAGTCGCCTCTCAAAGCTCCTACAATGAGCAGTTCTTC.

The CDR3 DNA follows: TGTGCCAGCAGCGCCTTACCAACAGGGGGTGGAAACACTGAAGCTTTCTTT. Translated: CASSALPTGGGNTEAFF. The V gene is TRBV7-2, the J gene TRBJ1-1; 8 positions agree with TRBD1. CDR1 is SGHTA, CDR2 FQGNSA, per germline. With 5 bases clipped from V and 2 bases from J, the junction kept 13 bases outside the gene matches. CDR3 length: 17 residues.

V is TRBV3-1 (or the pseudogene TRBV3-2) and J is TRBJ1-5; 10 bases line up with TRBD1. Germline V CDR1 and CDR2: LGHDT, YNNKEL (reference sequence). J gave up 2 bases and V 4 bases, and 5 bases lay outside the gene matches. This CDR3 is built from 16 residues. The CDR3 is CASSPGGTGGNQPQHF. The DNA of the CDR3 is TGTGCCAGCAGCCCGGGAGGGACAGGGGGCAATCAGCCCCAGCATTTT.

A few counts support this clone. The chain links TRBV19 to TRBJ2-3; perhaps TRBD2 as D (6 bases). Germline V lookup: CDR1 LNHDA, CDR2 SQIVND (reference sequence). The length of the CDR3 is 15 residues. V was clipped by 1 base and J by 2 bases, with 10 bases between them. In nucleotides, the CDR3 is TGTGCCAGTAGTATAGCGGGGGAGAACACAGATACGCAGTATTTT. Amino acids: CASSIAGENTDTQYF.

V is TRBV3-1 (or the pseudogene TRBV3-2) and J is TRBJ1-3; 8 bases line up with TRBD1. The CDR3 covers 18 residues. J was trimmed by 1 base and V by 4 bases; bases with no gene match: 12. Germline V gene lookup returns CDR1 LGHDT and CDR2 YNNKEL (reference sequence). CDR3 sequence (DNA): TGTGCCAGCAGCCGGAAAGGGACAGGCCGTCCTTCTGGAAACACCATATATTTT. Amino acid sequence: CASSRKGTGRPSGNTIYF.

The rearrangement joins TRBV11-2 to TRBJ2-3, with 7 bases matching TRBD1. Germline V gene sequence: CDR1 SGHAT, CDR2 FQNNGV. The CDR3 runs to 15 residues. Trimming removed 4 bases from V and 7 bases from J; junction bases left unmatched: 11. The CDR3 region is CASSSEALTGHTQYF. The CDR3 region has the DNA TGTGCCAGCAGCTCCGAAGCCCTGACAGGGCATACGCAGTATTTT. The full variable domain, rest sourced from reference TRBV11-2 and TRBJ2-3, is EAGVAQSPRYKIIEKRQSVAFWCNPISGHATLYWYQQILGQGPKLLIQFQNNGVVDDSQLPKDRFSAERLKGVDSTLKIQPAKLEDSAVYLCASSSEALTGHTQYFGPGTRLTVL.

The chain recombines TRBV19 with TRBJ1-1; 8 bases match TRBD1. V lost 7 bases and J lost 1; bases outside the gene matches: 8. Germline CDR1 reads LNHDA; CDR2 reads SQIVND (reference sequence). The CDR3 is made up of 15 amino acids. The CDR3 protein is CASITSGQGNTEAFF. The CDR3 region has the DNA TGTGCCAGTATCACATCCGGACAGGGGAACACTGAAGCTTTCTTT.

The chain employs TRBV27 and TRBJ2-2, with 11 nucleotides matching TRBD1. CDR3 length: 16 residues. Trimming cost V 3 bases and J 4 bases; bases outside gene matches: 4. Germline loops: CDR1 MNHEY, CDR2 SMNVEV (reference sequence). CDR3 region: CASSFGQGAGTGELFF. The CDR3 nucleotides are TGTGCCAGCAGTTTCGGACAGGGGGCTGGCACCGGGGAGCTGTTTTTT.

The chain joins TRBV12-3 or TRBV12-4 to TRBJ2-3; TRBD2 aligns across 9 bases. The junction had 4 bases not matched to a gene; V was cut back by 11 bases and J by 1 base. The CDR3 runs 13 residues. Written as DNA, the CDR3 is TGTGCCGACAGACTAGCGGGCACAGATACGCAGTATTTT. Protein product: CADRLAGTDTQYF.

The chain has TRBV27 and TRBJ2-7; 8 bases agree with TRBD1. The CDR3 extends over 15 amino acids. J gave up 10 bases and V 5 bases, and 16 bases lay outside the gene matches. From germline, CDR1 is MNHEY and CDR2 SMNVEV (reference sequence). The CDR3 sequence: CASSERQGQGLQQYF. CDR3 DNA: TGTGCCAGCAGTGAACGACAGGGGCAAGGGTTGCAACAGTACTTC.

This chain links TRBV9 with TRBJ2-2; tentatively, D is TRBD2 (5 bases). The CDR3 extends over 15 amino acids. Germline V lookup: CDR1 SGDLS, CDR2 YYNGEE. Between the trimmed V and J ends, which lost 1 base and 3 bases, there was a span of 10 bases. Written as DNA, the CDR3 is TGTGCCAGCAGCGTAAAGTGGGGAGACACCGGGGAGCTGTTTTTT. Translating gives CASSVKWGDTGELFF.

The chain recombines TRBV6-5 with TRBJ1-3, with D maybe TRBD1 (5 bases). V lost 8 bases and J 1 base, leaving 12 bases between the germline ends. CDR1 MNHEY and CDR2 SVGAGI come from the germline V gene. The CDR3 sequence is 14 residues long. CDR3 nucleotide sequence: TGTGCCAGCGGTTTTGGGGGGTCTGGAAACACCATATATTTT. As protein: CASGFGGSGNTIYF.

CDR3 sequence reads: CATSRLGTGGRNEQYF. CDR3 bases: TGTGCCACCAGCAGACTCGGTACAGGGGGTCGAAACGAGCAGTACTTC. The rearrangement uses TRBV15 and TRBJ2-7; the match to TRBD1 covers 8 bases. Germline V gene data show CDR1 as LNHNV and CDR2 as YYDKDF (reference sequence). The CDR3 runs to 16 residues. The V and J ends lost 2 bases and 5 bases, in that order; junction bases with no gene match: 11. The full variable domain, its missing parts supplied by reference TRBV15 and TRBJ2-7, is DAMVIQNPRYQVTQFGKPVTLSCSQTLNHNVMYWYQQKSSQAPKLLFHYYDKDFNNEADTPDNFQSRRPNTSFCFLDIRSPGLGDTAMYLCATSRLGTGGRNEQYFGPGTRLTVT.

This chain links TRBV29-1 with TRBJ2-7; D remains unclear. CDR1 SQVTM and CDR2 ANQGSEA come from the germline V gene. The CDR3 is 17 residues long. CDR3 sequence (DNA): TGCAGGAGCCAAACCTACGCGAGGCCTCAAAGACCCTACGAGCAGTACTTC. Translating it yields CRSQTYARPQRPYEQYF.

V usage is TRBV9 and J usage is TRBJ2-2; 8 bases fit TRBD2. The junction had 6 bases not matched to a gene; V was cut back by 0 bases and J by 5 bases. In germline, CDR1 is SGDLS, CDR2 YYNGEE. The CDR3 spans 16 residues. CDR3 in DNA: TGTGCCAGCAGCGTAGATGCGGGGGGATATACCGGGGAGCTGTTTTTT. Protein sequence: CASSVDAGGYTGELFF.